These T cell receptor beta chains were read from a single sample in a study of control samples from healthy donors and cancer patients. Profiled with immunoSEQ multiplex PCR; TCRdb holds only in-frame clones, not every one. The sample shows some 20,000 clones, 88% of them seen only once. The material sequenced was PBMCs. The receptor set was obtained from a woman in her sixties or seventies with head and neck cancer. Each CDR3 is given with its conserved first and last residue. A D gene is named only where the DNA matches it firmly. Rows may omit the clone size; those that give it use once, few, many or a size class.

J gene | V gene | clone size | D gene | CDR3 protein | CDR3 DNA
TRBJ1-1 | TRBV5-1 | few | TRBD1 | CASSSGTGNTEAFF | TGCGCCAGCAGCTCTGGGACAGGGAACACTGAAGCTTTCTTT
TRBJ2-1 | TRBV28 | - | - | CASSPGGDEQFF | TGTGCCAGCAGCCCCGGGGGTGACGAGCAGTTCTTC
TRBJ1-1 | TRBV3-1/TRBV3-2 | few | - | CASSIYSTADTEAFF | TGTGCCAGCAGCATTTACTCGACAGCGGACACTGAAGCTTTCTTT
TRBJ2-1 | TRBV3-1/TRBV3-2 | - | TRBD2 | CASSQVGGAGQFF | TGTGCCAGCAGCCAAGTGGGAGGGGCCGGGCAGTTCTTC
TRBJ1-2 | TRBV4-2 | - | - | CASSRSSNYGYTF | TGTGCCAGCAGCCGATCTTCTAACTATGGCTACACCTTC
TRBJ2-1 | TRBV9 | once | TRBD1 | CASSAQVGQGAYNEQFF | TGTGCCAGCAGCGCTCAAGTGGGACAGGGCGCCTACAATGAGCAGTTCTTC
TRBJ1-5 | TRBV2 | - | - | CASKKDSNHQPQHF | TGTGCCAGCAAAAAAGACAGCAACCATCAGCCCCAGCATTTT
TRBJ1-3 | TRBV5-1 | - | - | CASSPDPGLAGTIYF | TGCGCCAGCAGCCCGGATCCGGGATTGGCCGGCACCATATATTTT
TRBJ2-5 | TRBV3-1/TRBV3-2 | - | - | CASSQVLTQETQYF | TGTGCCAGCAGCCAGGTCCTAACCCAAGAGACCCAGTACTTC
TRBJ2-5 | TRBV28 | - | TRBD1 | CASNLPGTGGETQYF | TGTGCCAGCAACCTCCCCGGGACAGGGGGAGAGACCCAGTACTTC
TRBJ2-3 | TRBV27 | - | TRBD2 | CASSLSGRATVDTQYF | TGTGCCAGCAGTTTAAGCGGGAGGGCCACTGTAGATACGCAGTATTTT